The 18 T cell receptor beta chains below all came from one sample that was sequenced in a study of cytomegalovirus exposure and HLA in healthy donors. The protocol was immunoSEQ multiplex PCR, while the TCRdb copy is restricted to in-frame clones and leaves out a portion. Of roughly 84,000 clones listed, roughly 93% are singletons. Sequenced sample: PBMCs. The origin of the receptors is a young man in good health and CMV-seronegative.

The CDR3 sequence is CASSKNRGYTF. CDR3 DNA sequence: TGTGCCAGCAGCAAAAATCGGGGCTACACCTTC. The chain links TRBV21-1 to TRBJ1-2. TRBV21-1 corresponds to a pseudogene. The CDR3 consists of 11 residues.

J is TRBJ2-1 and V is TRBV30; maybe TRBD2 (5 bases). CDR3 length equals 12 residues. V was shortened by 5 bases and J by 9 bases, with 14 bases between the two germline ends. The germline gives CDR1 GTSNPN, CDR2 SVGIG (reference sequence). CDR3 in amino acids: CAWWTGEGEQFF. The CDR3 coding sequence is TGTGCCTGGTGGACCGGGGAAGGTGAGCAGTTCTTC.

The CDR3 region has the DNA TGCGCCAGCAGCTTGGGCGTGACAGGTAGCAATCAGCCCCAGCATTTT. It encodes CASSLGVTGSNQPQHF. V usage is TRBV5-1 and J usage is TRBJ1-5, with D possibly being TRBD1 (6 bases). Germline values: CDR1 SGHRS, CDR2 YFSETQ. The CDR3 covers 16 residues. Trimming took off 0 bases at V and 0 bases at J, with 10 bases between the two ends.

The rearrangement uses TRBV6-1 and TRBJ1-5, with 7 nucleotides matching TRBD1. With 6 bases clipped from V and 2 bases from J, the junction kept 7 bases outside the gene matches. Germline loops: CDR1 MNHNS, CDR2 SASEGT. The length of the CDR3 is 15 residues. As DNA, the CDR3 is TGTGCCAGCAGAGCCTTAACAGGGGGCAATCAGCCCCAGCATTTT. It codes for CASRALTGGNQPQHF.

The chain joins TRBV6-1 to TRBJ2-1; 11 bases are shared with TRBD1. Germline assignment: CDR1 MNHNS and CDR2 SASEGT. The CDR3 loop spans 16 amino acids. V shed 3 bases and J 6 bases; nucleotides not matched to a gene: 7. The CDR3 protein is CASSDTGTGGINEQFF. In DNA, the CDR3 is TGTGCCAGCAGTGACACCGGGACAGGGGGAATCAATGAGCAGTTCTTC.

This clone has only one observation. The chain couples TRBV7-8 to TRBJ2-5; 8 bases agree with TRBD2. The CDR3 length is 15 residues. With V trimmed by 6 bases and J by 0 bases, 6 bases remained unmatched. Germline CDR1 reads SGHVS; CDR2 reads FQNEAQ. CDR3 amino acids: CASSSLTSDQETQYF. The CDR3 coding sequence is TGTGCCAGCAGTTCACTGACTAGCGACCAAGAGACCCAGTACTTC.

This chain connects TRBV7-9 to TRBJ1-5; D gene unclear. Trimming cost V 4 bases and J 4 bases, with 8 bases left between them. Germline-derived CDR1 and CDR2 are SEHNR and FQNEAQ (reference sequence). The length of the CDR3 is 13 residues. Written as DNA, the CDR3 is TGTGCCAGCAGCTCCCCGGGGAATCAGCCCCAGCATTTT. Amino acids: CASSSPGNQPQHF.

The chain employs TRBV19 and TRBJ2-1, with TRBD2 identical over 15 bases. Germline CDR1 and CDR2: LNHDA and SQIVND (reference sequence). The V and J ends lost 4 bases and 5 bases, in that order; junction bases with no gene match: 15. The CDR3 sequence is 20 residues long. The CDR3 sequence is CASSTPPGTSGRRGDNEQFF. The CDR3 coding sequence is TGTGCCAGTAGTACACCCCCCGGGACTAGCGGGAGGAGAGGGGACAATGAGCAGTTCTTC.

The CDR3 reads CASSDLGARLNQPQHF. The CDR3 DNA reads as TGTGCCAGCAGTGATTTGGGGGCGCGCCTCAATCAGCCCCAGCATTTT. This sequence joins TRBV2 and TRBJ1-5, with D tentatively TRBD1 (6 bases). This CDR3 spans 16 amino acids. Germline V gene sequence: CDR1 SNHLY, CDR2 FYNNEI. Deletions cut 3 bases from V and 3 bases from J, with 15 bases between.

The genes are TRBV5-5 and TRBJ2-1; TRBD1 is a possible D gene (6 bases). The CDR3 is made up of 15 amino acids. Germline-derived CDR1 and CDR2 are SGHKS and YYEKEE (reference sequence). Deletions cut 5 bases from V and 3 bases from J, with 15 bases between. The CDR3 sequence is CASRTSGADYNEQFF. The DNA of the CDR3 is TGTGCCAGCAGGACGTCAGGGGCTGACTACAATGAGCAGTTCTTC.

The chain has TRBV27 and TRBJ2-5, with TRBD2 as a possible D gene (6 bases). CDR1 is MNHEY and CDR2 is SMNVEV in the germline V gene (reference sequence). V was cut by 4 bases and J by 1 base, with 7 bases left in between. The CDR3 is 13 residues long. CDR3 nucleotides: TGTGCCAGCAGTTCGGGACTCCAAGAGACCCAGTACTTC. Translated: CASSSGLQETQYF.

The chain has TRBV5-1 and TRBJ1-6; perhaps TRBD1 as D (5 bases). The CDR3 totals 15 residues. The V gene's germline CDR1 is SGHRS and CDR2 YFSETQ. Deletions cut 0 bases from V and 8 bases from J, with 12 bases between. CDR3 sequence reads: CASSLGGKRDSPLHF. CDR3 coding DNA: TGCGCCAGCAGCTTGGGGGGCAAAAGAGATTCACCCCTCCACTTT. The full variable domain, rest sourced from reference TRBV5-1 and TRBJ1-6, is KAGVTQTPRYLIKTRGQQVTLSCSPISGHRSVSWYQQTPGQGLQFLFEYFSETQRNKGNFPGRFSGRQFSNSRSEMNVSTLELGDSALYLCASSLGGKRDSPLHFGNGTRLTVT.

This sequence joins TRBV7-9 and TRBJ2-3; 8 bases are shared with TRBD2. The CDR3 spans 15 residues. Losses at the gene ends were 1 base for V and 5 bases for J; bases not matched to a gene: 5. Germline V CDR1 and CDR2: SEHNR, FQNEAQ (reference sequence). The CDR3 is CASSLGTSSRDTQYF. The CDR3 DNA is TGTGCCAGCAGCTTAGGGACTAGCTCAAGAGATACGCAGTATTTT.

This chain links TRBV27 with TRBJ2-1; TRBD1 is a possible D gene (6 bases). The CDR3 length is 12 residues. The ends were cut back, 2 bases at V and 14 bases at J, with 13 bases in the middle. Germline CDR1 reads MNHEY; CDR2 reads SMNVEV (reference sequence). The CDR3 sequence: CASSLRSSGEFF. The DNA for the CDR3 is TGTGCCAGCAGTTTAAGGTCGTCAGGGGAGTTCTTC.

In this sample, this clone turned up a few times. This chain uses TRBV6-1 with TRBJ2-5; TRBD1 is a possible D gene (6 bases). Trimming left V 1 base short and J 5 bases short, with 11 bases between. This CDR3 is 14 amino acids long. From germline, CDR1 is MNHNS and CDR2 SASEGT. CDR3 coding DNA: TGTGCCAGCAGTGAAGGTACAGGGTGGGAGACCCAGTACTTC. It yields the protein CASSEGTGWETQYF.

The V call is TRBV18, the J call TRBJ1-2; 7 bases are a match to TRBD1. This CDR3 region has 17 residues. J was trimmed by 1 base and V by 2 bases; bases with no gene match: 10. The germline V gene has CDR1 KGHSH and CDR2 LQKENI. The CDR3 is CASSPTETGIINYGYTF. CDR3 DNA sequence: TGTGCCAGCTCACCAACCGAGACAGGGATTATTAACTATGGCTACACCTTC.

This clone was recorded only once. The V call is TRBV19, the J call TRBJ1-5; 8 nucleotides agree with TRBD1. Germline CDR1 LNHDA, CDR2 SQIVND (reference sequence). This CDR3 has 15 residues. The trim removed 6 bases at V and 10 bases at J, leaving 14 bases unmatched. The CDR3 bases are TGTGCCAGTAGAGAGGTGGACAGGGTGACGGGACCCCAGCATTTT. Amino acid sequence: CASREVDRVTGPQHF.

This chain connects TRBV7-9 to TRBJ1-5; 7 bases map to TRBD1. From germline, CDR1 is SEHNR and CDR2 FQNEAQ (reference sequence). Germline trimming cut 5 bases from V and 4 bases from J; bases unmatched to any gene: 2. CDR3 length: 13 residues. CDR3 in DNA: TGTGCCAGCAGCCCAGGGGGGAATCAGCCCCAGCATTTT. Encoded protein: CASSPGGNQPQHF.